This T cell receptor (beta chain) was sequenced during a study of T cells in Graves' hyperthyroidism and ophthalmopathy. Diagnosis relied on clinical symptoms, serum thyroxine and TRAb, thyroid ultrasound and orbital computed tomography. This clonotype was detected ten times or more. From germline, CDR1 is MDHEN and CDR2 SYDVKM. V lost 8 bases, J lost 3 bases, and 10 bases stayed unmatched. The CDR3 covers 14 residues. There were TCR beta CDR3 regions amplified from RNA transcripts. HTBI primers were used for first-round RT-PCR of the TCR CDR3. TCRdb redid the calling of the multiplex PCR reads with MiXCR, one entry per CDR3 protein. The sample holds around 690,000 distinct CDR3 sequences, 17% seen once.

Material: blood. The sequence was collected from a man aged 45-65 years with Graves' hyperthyroidism. The chain couples TRBV28 to TRBJ2-7, with 7 nucleotides matching TRBD2. CDR3 region: CASWEGERGYEQYF. CDR3 in DNA: TGTGCCAGCTGGGAGGGAGAGAGAGGCTACGAGCAGTACTTC.